This T cell receptor beta chain was found in a study of regulatory T cells in long-lasting Graves disease. The V gene's germline CDR1 is DFQATT and CDR2 SNEGSKA (reference sequence). V shed 5 bases and J 7 bases; nucleotides not matched to a gene: 11. The CDR3 is 14 amino acids. The time point was: newly diagnosed GD, antithyroid drugs for less than 3 months. Preparation of the TCR library used RNA extracted from PBMCs. In its sample, this clonotype was seen many times. CDR3 regions were amplified by Arm-PCR using iRepertoire HTBI primers to build TCR beta libraries. TCRdb ran MiXCR on the multiplex PCR reads and lists one entry per CDR3 protein. The table shows 600,000 to 650,000 distinct CDR3 sequences, with 16% occurring only once. This same sample was also part of a study on T cells in Graves' hyperthyroidism and ophthalmopathy. That investigation notes: Subjects aged 18 to 65 presented with newly diagnosed hyperthyroidism of less than 2 months' duration.

This TCR derives from a woman in her twenties or thirties with Graves disease. This sample comprised peripheral blood mononuclear cells (PBMCs), obtained at new diagnosis, from a patient treated with antithyroid drugs. The V gene is TRBV20-1, the J gene TRBJ1-5; 7 bases are a match to TRBD1. The DNA for the CDR3 is TGCAGTGCTGCCGACAGGGTCCTGGAGCAGCCCCAGCATTTT. Translated: CSAADRVLEQPQHF.